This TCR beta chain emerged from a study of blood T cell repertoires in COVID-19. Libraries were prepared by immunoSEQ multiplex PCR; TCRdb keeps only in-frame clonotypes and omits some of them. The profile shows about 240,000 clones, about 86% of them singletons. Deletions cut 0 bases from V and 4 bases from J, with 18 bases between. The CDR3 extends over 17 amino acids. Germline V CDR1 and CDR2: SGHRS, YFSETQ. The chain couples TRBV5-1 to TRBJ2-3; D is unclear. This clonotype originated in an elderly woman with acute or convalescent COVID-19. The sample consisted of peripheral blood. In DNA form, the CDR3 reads TGCGCCAGCAGCTTGGCGCCCAGTCCCCCAAATCCAGATACGCAGTATTTT. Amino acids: CASSLAPSPPNPDTQYF.